This T cell receptor (beta chain) derives from a study of CD8 T cells in Susac syndrome. Random hexamers were used to reverse transcribe roughly 0.5 to 1 ug of RNA. A multiplex approach, immunoSEQ multiplex PCR, amplified TCR beta CDR3 across 54 Vbeta and 13 Jbeta. A single record per CDR3 protein comes from TCRdb applying MiXCR to the immunoSEQ multiplex PCR reads. The data contain approximately 270,000 distinct CDR3 sequences, just under 95% of them singletons. TCR beta sequences were obtained from blood CD8+ and CD4+ T cells. Those who served as multiple sclerosis controls were treatment-naive patients with stable or active relapsing-remitting disease. It was negative isolation that provided the CD8+ and CD4+ T cells, whereas TEMRA cells were enriched by FACS. The V and J ends lost 5 bases and 1 base respectively, with 8 bases between them. The CDR3 has 14 residues. Germline assignment: CDR1 SGHTA and CDR2 FQGNSA.

The rearrangement uses TRBV7-2 and TRBJ2-2; D may be TRBD2 (6 bases). The clonotype was recovered from a human donor with multiple sclerosis. Source material: CD4+ T cells from PBMCs. The CDR3 loop reads CASSKTRNTGELFF. The CDR3 region has the DNA TGTGCCAGCAGCAAGACTAGGAACACCGGGGAGCTGTTTTTT.